This TCR delta chain was retrieved from a study of Vδ1+ human thymocytes. Overall study findings and caveats: In the thymus, TRG and TRD repertoires looked highly polyclonal with Gaussian CDR3 lengths. Unexpected Vdelta2 sequences could cause misinterpretation of bulk repertoire data. Despite high sort purity, approximately 20% of thymic T cell receptor delta sequences were Vdelta2.

The template was reverse-transcribed extracted RNA. CDR3 amplicons came from multiplex PCR with pooled V-gene forward and constant-region reverse primers. TCRdb reprocessed the multiplex PCR reads through CATT. The sample holds 23,000 or so delta-chain clones, nearly 7.5% seen once. The CDR3 has 16 residues. Germline V gene sequence: CDR1 GEAIGNYY, CDR2 EKD. Trimming removed 5 bases at V and 4 bases at J, with 14 bases between. With respect to this clone: The target antigen is unknown. The sample holds other DNA sequences that translate to the same CDR3.

The chain carries TRDV2 and TRDJ3, with D possibly TRDD3 on 5 matching bases. The sequencing input was Vdelta1+ gamma-delta thymocytes from the thymus. Indicated subset: FACS-sorted CD3+ TCRalphabeta- TCRVdelta1+ TCRVdelta2- thymocytes. This TCR was sampled from a girl under three years old who had congenital heart surgery. CDR3 coding DNA: TGTGCCTGTGTATGTTCTGGGTGTTGGGACACCCGACAGATGTTTTTC. Amino acid sequence: CACVCSGCWDTRQMFF.